This T cell receptor (beta chain) was recorded in a study of post-analysis software for immune sequencing data (dated by TCRdb to the mid-2010s). About the full investigation: Disease courses on record covered relapsing-remitting, secondary progressive and progressive-relapsing multiple sclerosis, though some patients had no subtype annotation. The multiple sclerosis patient repertoires were compared with 11 previously published healthy control repertoires from donors aged 6 to 25 years. A subset of samples was prepared in parallel using single-end sample barcoding, then pooled and co-amplified after Illumina adapter ligation. The full study reports these points: Multiple sclerosis patients had significantly lower normalized Chao1 diversity than controls, a result that suggests substantial peripheral T-cell clonal expansion. A few TRBV segments, including TRBV5-6, TRBV5-1 and TRBV20-1, were significantly more frequent in patients than controls. The multiple sclerosis patient group was slightly younger than the control group. When samples were clustered directly using the F measure, samples prepared in the same batch co-clustered strongly, which prompted a batch-effect correction.

The CDR3 measures 16 amino acids from cysteine to phenylalanine. CDR3 DNA is the only sequence kept; it has 48 bases, read in frame from the first base. V gives up 0 bases and J gives up 1 base, and the segment between their germline ends measures 13 bases. CDR1 and CDR2 (SGHRS, YFSETQ) derive from the germline V gene. To demonstrate the VDJtools post-analysis software, the study profiled TCR beta repertoires from the peripheral blood of 10 to 15 young patients with multiple sclerosis. The multiple sclerosis patients were children and adolescents between roughly 6 and 17 years of age. Libraries were constructed by PCR. The data were produced on an Illumina HiSeq 2500. To reduce PCR and sequencing biases, unique molecular identifiers were built into the TCR beta cDNA libraries. About 500,000 cDNA molecules were obtained for every 1 to 10 million input T cells, so each molecule roughly corresponded to one T cell. Patient libraries were prepared and sequenced with the same protocol used for the earlier healthy control dataset. Within a given batch, samples were prepared together, multiplexed and sequenced on the same HiSeq lane. The study's own analysis went as follows. MIGEC was used to process the raw barcoded reads, and molecular identifier groups with only a single read were discarded before consensus assembly and CDR3 extraction. Clonotype tables were post-analysed with VDJtools, normalizing diversity by down-sampling all datasets to the smallest sample size. Repertoire overlap clustering matched CDR3 amino acid but not nucleotide sequences to correct batch-related cross-sample contamination. TCRdb passed the public sequencing reads through fastp at Q25 and MiXCR, retaining productive beta sequences. Each entry merges the rows of one CDR3 protein and shows their most common DNA and genes. These V and J calls derive from TCRdb rather than the authors' analysis. This sample holds hundreds of thousands of distinct CDR3 sequences; approximately 60% were observed only once. Approximately 10% of the sample belongs to the ten largest clones.

A note on this clonotype: This clone's antigen is unknown. Base qualities are not provided; no much larger clone lies one nucleotide away.

This TCR came from a girl aged 2-15 years with multiple sclerosis. The V and J segments used are TRBV5-1 and TRBJ1-1; no D gene can be assigned with confidence. Material for sequencing was blood. The DNA reads TGCGCCAGCAGCTTGGTACCGGGGATGAGGAACACTGAAGCTTTCTTT. Its translation reads: CASSLVPGMRNTEAFF.